A single sample is the source of the 20 T cell receptor beta chains below, sequenced in a study of low-dose radiotherapy and immunotherapy resistance in tumors (dated by TCRdb to between 2021 and 2024). The data were produced on an Illumina MiniSeq. First-strand cDNA was synthesized using Superscript III and a set of TRAV- and TRBV-specific primers, so that both TCRalpha and TCRbeta chains were covered. TCRs were amplified with Phusion for roughly 19 PCR cycles, with a constant-region primer paired with the adapter attached to the V primers. TCRdb ran its own pipeline on the public reads, namely fastp trimming at Q25 and MiXCR clone calling, and kept in-frame beta chains. CDR3 protein duplicates are merged, each entry listing the most common genes and DNA. The sample table contains about 35,000 distinct CDR3 sequences; only one count was recorded for about a fifth of them. 8% to 10% of the sample belongs to the ten largest clones.

The time point label, read with the paper, signifies: after trial treatment. The sample's treatment or condition label, in plain terms: LDRT plus nivolumab, ipilimumab, low-dose cyclophosphamide and aspirin (RACIN trial). The specimen comprised PBMCs, sampled after low-dose radiotherapy plus immunotherapy. These receptors all stem from a female donor with ovarian cancer.

The chain couples TRBV11-2 to TRBJ2-7, with 11 bases aligning to TRBD2. The CDR3 has 14 amino acids. The trim removed 8 bases at V and 6 bases at J, leaving 9 bases unmatched. CDR1 is SGHAT, CDR2 FQNNGV, per germline. CDR3 DNA: TGTGCCAGCCGAAGACTAGCGGGACAGGGCGAGCAGTACTTC. This codes for CASRRLAGQGEQYF.

The chain uses TRBV2 and TRBJ1-2; D unclear. The CDR3 is made up of 13 amino acids. Germline-derived CDR1 and CDR2 are SNHLY and FYNNEI. The V end was cut by 6 bases, the J end by 4 bases, with 12 bases between. The CDR3 DNA reads TGTGCCAGCAGCGCCTCGGAGGGCTATGGCTACACCTTC. It is translated as CASSASEGYGYTF.

For the CDR3, the DNA is TGTGCCAGCAGCCAACTTAGCGGGGGGGCCTGGGAGCAGTTCTTC. Its protein is CASSQLSGGAWEQFF. The rearrangement links TRBV5-6 to TRBJ2-1; TRBD2 matches at 11 bases. In germline, CDR1 is SGHDT, CDR2 YYEEEE. The CDR3 has 15 amino acids. V lost 4 bases and J lost 10; bases outside the gene matches: 10.

This clonotype was detected only a few times. The V gene is TRBV20-1, the J gene TRBJ1-1; D ambiguous. Germline V gene lookup returns CDR1 DFQATT and CDR2 SNEGSKA (reference sequence). Trimming took off 3 bases at V and 0 bases at J, with 2 bases between the two ends. The CDR3 loop spans 11 amino acids. CDR3: CSARLNTEAFF. DNA for the CDR3: TGCAGTGCTAGGCTGAACACTGAAGCTTTCTTT.

This clonotype was picked up many times. This chain uses TRBV7-3 with TRBJ2-1; D is uncertain. The CDR3 spans 13 residues. Germline CDR1 reads SGHTA; CDR2 reads FQGTGA. The ends were cut back, 2 bases at V and 10 bases at J, with 12 bases in the middle. CDR3 region: CASSLERLGEQFF. DNA of the CDR3: TGTGCCAGCAGCTTAGAGAGGTTGGGGGAGCAGTTCTTC.

This clonotype turned up a few times. This chain connects TRBV28 to TRBJ2-1, with 10 bases that match TRBD2. Germline V gene data show CDR1 as MDHEN and CDR2 as SYDVKM. After removal of 3 bases from V and 8 bases from J, the junction contained 13 bases not matched to a gene. The CDR3 loop spans 17 amino acids. Here the CDR3 reads CASSFTPVLAGRHEQFF. The CDR3 DNA is TGTGCCAGCAGTTTTACCCCTGTACTAGCGGGGAGGCATGAGCAGTTCTTC.

This clonotype has at least ten counts. The chain carries TRBV19 and TRBJ1-1; D is unclear. The germline gives CDR1 LNHDA, CDR2 SQIVND (reference sequence). The V end lost 5 bases, the J end lost 6 bases, and 22 bases lay between the germline ends. The CDR3 contains 16 residues. In nucleotides, the CDR3 is TGTGCCAGTAGTCTCCGACCGGCCGCGCGAGGGTCTGAAGCTTTCTTT. This encodes CASSLRPAARGSEAFF.

This clonotype came up many times. The V and J genes are TRBV24-1 and TRBJ2-2; D remains ambiguous. CDR3 size: 15 residues. V gave up 1 base and J gave up 2 bases, with 7 bases separating them. CDR1 is KGHDR and CDR2 is SFDVKD in the germline V gene. The CDR3 loop is CATSDFQINTGELFF. The CDR3 DNA sequence: TGTGCCACCAGTGATTTTCAGATTAACACCGGGGAGCTGTTTTTT.

V usage is TRBV5-4 and J usage is TRBJ2-1; D is ambiguous. The CDR3 has 15 residues. Germline CDR1 and CDR2: SGHNT and YYREEE (reference sequence). With 2 bases removed from V and 2 bases from J, the gap between germline ends came to 11 bases. For the CDR3, the DNA is TGTGCCAGCAGCTTCGATGTGGTCACCTACAATGAGCAGTTCTTC. It codes for CASSFDVVTYNEQFF.

This clonotype showed up many times. The CDR3 bases are TGTGCTAGTGGCCTACAGAAGCCGAACACTGAAGCTTTCTTT. Translated, it gives CASGLQKPNTEAFF. The chain is built from TRBV12-5 and TRBJ1-1; D ambiguous. V lost 6 bases, J lost 1 base, and 12 bases lay in between. The CDR3 loop spans 14 amino acids. Germline V gives CDR1 LGHNT, CDR2 FRNRAP.

There are a few counts of this clonotype. The chain links TRBV5-1 to TRBJ2-1, with 8 bases identical to TRBD2. The CDR3 sequence is 15 residues long. V shed 4 bases, J shed 6 bases, and the junction held 9 bases outside the gene matches. CDR1 and CDR2 from the germline V gene are SGHRS and YFSETQ. The CDR3 nucleotides read TGCGCCAGCAGCCTCGGGGGGGCCAGTCCCAATGAGCAGTTCTTC. Protein: CASSLGGASPNEQFF. The full variable domain, in which reference TRBV5-1 and TRBJ2-1 provide the parts outside the CDR3, is KAGVTQTPRYLIKTRGQQVTLSCSPISGHRSVSWYQQTPGQGLQFLFEYFSETQRNKGNFPGRFSGRQFSNSRSEMNVSTLELGDSALYLCASSLGGASPNEQFFGPGTRLTVL.

Many counts were recorded for this clonotype. This chain links TRBV5-1 with TRBJ1-6, with a possible D match to TRBD1 (5 bases). V gave up 3 bases and J gave up 7 bases, with 14 bases separating them. CDR3 length: 15 residues. Germline V gene sequence: CDR1 SGHRS, CDR2 YFSETQ. CDR3 nucleotide sequence: TGCGCCAGCAGCTCGGGACCCCAGGAGAATTCACCCCTCCACTTT. Translation gives CASSSGPQENSPLHF.

V and J are TRBV6-5 and TRBJ2-1; TRBD2 matches 12 bases. Germline CDR1 and CDR2: MNHEY and SVGAGI. V lost 6 bases to trimming and J lost 7 bases; unmatched junction nucleotides: 7. The CDR3 totals 15 residues. The CDR3 DNA reads TGTGCCAGCAGCTCCCTAGCGGGGGGGCCGAATGAGCAGTTCTTC. Translation: CASSSLAGGPNEQFF.

This clonotype has a count of ten or more. The chain joins TRBV2 to TRBJ2-1, with 10 nucleotides matching TRBD2. Germline V lookup: CDR1 SNHLY, CDR2 FYNNEI. The CDR3 is 12 residues long. Losses at the gene ends were 4 bases for V and 9 bases for J; bases not matched to a gene: 0. The CDR3 DNA follows: TGTGCCAGCAGTGGACTAGCGGGTGAGCAGTTCTTC. Encoded protein: CASSGLAGEQFF.

The genes are TRBV3-1 and TRBJ2-1; D might be TRBD2 (5 bases). Germline V gene sequence: CDR1 LGHDT, CDR2 YNNKEL (reference sequence). Trimming took 0 bases from V and 8 from J, leaving 14 bases between them. The CDR3 spans 15 residues. CDR3 amino acids: CASSQELGSRDEQFF. The CDR3 bases are TGTGCCAGCAGCCAAGAATTGGGGAGTCGAGATGAGCAGTTCTTC.

This clonotype was seen many times. V usage is TRBV24-1 and J usage is TRBJ2-3; 9 bases fit TRBD2. This CDR3 has 18 amino acids. Trimming at V came to 0 bases and at J to 3 bases, leaving 9 bases not matched to a gene. CDR1 and CDR2 from the germline V gene are KGHDR and SFDVKD. This CDR3 reads CATSDLSAGGPETDTQYF. As DNA, the CDR3 is TGTGCCACCAGTGATTTGTCCGCGGGAGGGCCAGAGACAGATACGCAGTATTTT.

This clonotype occurred a few times. The chain employs TRBV12-3 or TRBV12-4 and TRBJ2-7; TRBD1 matches at 7 bases. The CDR3 loop spans 16 amino acids. The V segment lost 2 bases and the J segment 0 bases; nucleotides outside the gene matches: 7. The CDR3 DNA follows: TGTGCCAGCAGTTTACCGCGGACAGGATTCTCCTACGAGCAGTACTTC. Amino acids: CASSLPRTGFSYEQYF.

This clonotype appeared many times. The chain employs TRBV25-1 and TRBJ1-5, with TRBD1 as a possible D gene (6 bases). The germline V gene has CDR1 MGHDK and CDR2 SYGVNS. CDR3 length: 16 amino acids. The V and J ends lost 1 base and 5 bases respectively, with 15 bases between them. The CDR3 loop reads CASSEWGGAYDQPQHF. CDR3 coding DNA: TGTGCCAGCAGTGAATGGGGGGGGGCGTATGATCAGCCCCAGCATTTT. Supplemented by reference TRBV25-1 and TRBJ1-5, the full variable domain reads EADIYQTPRYLVIGTGKKITLECSQTMGHDKMYWYQQDPGMELHLIHYSYGVNSTEKGDLSSESTVSRIRTEHFPLTLESARPSHTSQYLCASSEWGGAYDQPQHFGDGTRLSIL.

On this clonotype: This is likely an artifact of a read error, given a far larger clone one base away. The chain joins TRBV6-5 to TRBJ2-1; perhaps TRBD2 as D (5 bases). The CDR3 covers 15 residues. The germline V gene has CDR1 MNHEY and CDR2 SVGAGI. The V end lost 9 bases, the J end lost 4 bases, and 19 bases lay between the germline ends. The DNA for the CDR3 is TGTGCCAGGAGCATAGGAGGTGGCTTATACAATGAGCAGTTCTTC. Protein: CARSIGGGLYNEQFF.

In this sample, this clonotype turned up many times. The V gene is TRBV20-1, the J gene TRBJ2-3; 10 positions agree with TRBD1. The V and J ends lost 1 base and 4 bases, in that order; junction bases with no gene match: 5. Looked up from germline, CDR1 is DFQATT and CDR2 is SNEGSKA (reference sequence). The CDR3 loop spans 15 amino acids. CDR3 loop: CSARAGTGDADTQYF. CDR3 nucleotides: TGCAGTGCTAGAGCGGGGACAGGGGACGCAGATACGCAGTATTTT.